These 10 T cell receptor beta chains were sequenced from one sample in a study of shared clonotypes between healthy human individuals. Measured with immunoSEQ multiplex PCR; TCRdb has only the in-frame clones, and not every one. The table includes more than 2,000,000 clones, 85% to 95% detected once. The source material was naive CD4+ T cells from PBMCs. Subset reported: CD45RA+ positively selected. Receptors originate from a man between 18 and 29 years old in good health. Some clones in this sample may be carry-over from other donors' samples.

The gene calls are TRBV28 and TRBJ2-2; 11 bases fit TRBD1. CDR1 and CDR2 (germline): MDHEN, SYDVKM. V lost 1 base and J lost 6; bases outside the gene matches: 7. The CDR3 is made up of 17 amino acids. CDR3 sequence reads: CASSLFAGQGASGELFF. DNA for the CDR3: TGTGCCAGCAGTTTATTCGCCGGACAGGGGGCGTCCGGGGAGCTGTTTTTT.

The V gene is TRBV6-6, the J gene TRBJ1-5, with 8 positions matching TRBD1. The CDR3 loop spans 15 amino acids. Germline assignment: CDR1 MNHNY and CDR2 SVGAGI (reference sequence). The junction had 4 bases not matched to a gene; V was cut back by 0 bases and J by 6 bases. CDR3 protein: CASSYSGQGGQPQHF. In nucleotides, the CDR3 is TGTGCCAGCAGTTACTCAGGACAGGGTGGTCAGCCCCAGCATTTT.

This clone was recorded once. The V gene is TRBV6-6, the J gene TRBJ2-1; 11 bases fit TRBD2. Germline V CDR1 and CDR2: MNHNY, SVGAGI (reference sequence). The CDR3 has 15 amino acids. V lost 5 bases, J lost 7 bases, and 7 bases stayed unmatched. The CDR3 protein is CASSHSGRAKNEQFF. In nucleotides, the CDR3 is TGTGCCAGCAGTCATAGCGGGAGGGCGAAAAATGAGCAGTTCTTC.

The chain is built from TRBV28 and TRBJ2-1, with D tentatively TRBD2 (6 bases). The V end was cut by 5 bases, the J end by 9 bases, with 14 bases between. The germline V gene has CDR1 MDHEN and CDR2 SYDVKM. CDR3 length: 13 residues. CDR3 sequence reads: CASSPRRGPEQFF. The CDR3 DNA sequence: TGTGCCAGCAGTCCACGGCGGGGCCCTGAGCAGTTCTTC.

This chain links TRBV14 with TRBJ1-1; 10 bases agree with TRBD1. The germline gives CDR1 SGHDN, CDR2 FVKESK. Losses at the gene ends were 2 bases for V and 4 bases for J; bases not matched to a gene: 1. CDR3 length: 14 amino acids. CDR3 protein: CASSQRTGGTEAFF. CDR3 bases: TGTGCCAGCAGCCAAAGGACAGGGGGCACTGAAGCTTTCTTT.

This clone occurred a few times. Other DNA sequences in the same sample also yield this CDR3. The genes are TRBV5-1 and TRBJ2-7, with D possibly TRBD2 on 5 matching bases. Germline CDR1 is SGHRS and CDR2 is YFSETQ. V was pared by 2 bases and J by 3 bases, with 9 bases between. This CDR3 has 13 amino acids. DNA for the CDR3: TGCGCCAGCAGCTTCGTACGGGGCTACGAGCAGTACTTC. Translation gives CASSFVRGYEQYF.

The V call is TRBV28, the J call TRBJ2-5, with TRBD2 matching 10 bases. CDR3 length: 15 amino acids. Germline assignment: CDR1 MDHEN and CDR2 SYDVKM. J lost 4 bases, V lost 5 bases, and 7 bases had no gene match. CDR3: CASSASGRARETQYF. CDR3 nucleotides: TGTGCCAGCAGTGCCAGCGGGAGGGCCAGAGAGACCCAGTACTTC.

This chain uses TRBV28 with TRBJ2-4; 9 bases line up with TRBD2. J lost 0 bases, V lost 7 bases, and 7 bases had no gene match. CDR3 length: 16 amino acids. Germline assignment: CDR1 MDHEN and CDR2 SYDVKM. CDR3 sequence: CASIAGEGLAKNIQYF. The CDR3 DNA is TGTGCCAGCATAGCGGGAGAAGGCCTAGCCAAAAACATTCAGTACTTC. Using reference TRBV28 and TRBJ2-4 for the parts outside the CDR3, the full variable domain is DVKVTQSSRYLVKRTGEKVFLECVQDMDHENMFWYRQDPGLGLRLIYFSYDVKMKEKGDIPEGYSVSREKKERFSLILESASTNQTSMYLCASIAGEGLAKNIQYFGAGTRLSVL.

A single count supports this clone. The chain links TRBV28 to TRBJ1-2; D ambiguous. CDR3 size: 14 residues. Between the trimmed V and J ends, which lost 7 bases and 0 bases, there was a span of 12 bases. The germline V gene has CDR1 MDHEN and CDR2 SYDVKM. CDR3 coding DNA: TGTGCCAGCAATGGACTGCGAGCTAACTATGGCTACACCTTC. It encodes CASNGLRANYGYTF.

The chain combines TRBV2 with TRBJ2-7; the match to TRBD1 covers 12 bases. This CDR3 comprises 13 residues. Unmatched junction bases numbered 3, after V lost 6 bases and J lost 6 bases. CDR1 is SNHLY, CDR2 FYNNEI, per germline. CDR3 coding DNA: TGTGCCAGCAGGGGGGACAGGGGGCGCGAGCAGTACTTC. Translated: CASRGDRGREQYF.